The following is a T cell receptor (beta chain) sequence with its context. What it binds is not known. The CDR3 contains 16 residues. Germline values: CDR1 SGHAT, CDR2 FQNNGV. Trimming left V 1 base short and J 2 bases short, with 13 bases between. It was with 60 Vbeta and 13 Jbeta primers that the PCR ran. Clones were sequenced by immunoSEQ multiplex PCR, and TCRdb holds only the in-frame ones, with some missing. There are around 180,000 clones in the sample; roughly 74% occur only once, and roughly 6% lies in the top ten. This entry belongs to a study of cytomegalovirus exposure and HLA in healthy donors. Study outcomes and limitations: Some V segments could not be told apart, so they were left out, TRBV6-2 and TRBV6-3 among them.

The chain employs TRBV11-2 and TRBJ2-3; unclear D gene. The sequencing sample was made of PBMCs. This receptor was obtained from a woman in her twenties or thirties in good health and CMV-seropositive. The CDR3 region is CASSLGATTVTDTQYF. The CDR3 bases are TGTGCCAGCAGCTTAGGCGCAACGACTGTCACAGATACGCAGTATTTT.